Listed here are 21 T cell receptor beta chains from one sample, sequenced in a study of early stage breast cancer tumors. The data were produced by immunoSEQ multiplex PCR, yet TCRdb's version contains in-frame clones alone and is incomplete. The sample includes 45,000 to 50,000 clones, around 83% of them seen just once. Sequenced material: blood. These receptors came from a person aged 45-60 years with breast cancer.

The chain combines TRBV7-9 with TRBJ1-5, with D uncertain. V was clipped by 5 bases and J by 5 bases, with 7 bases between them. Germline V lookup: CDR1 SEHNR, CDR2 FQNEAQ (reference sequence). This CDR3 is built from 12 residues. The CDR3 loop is CASSPGDQPQHF. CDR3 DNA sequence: TGTGCCAGCAGCCCAGGCGATCAGCCCCAGCATTTT.

The CDR3 bases are TGTGCCAGCAGCCCCCTGACTAGCGTAGCCTACGAGCAGTACTTC. It translates to CASSPLTSVAYEQYF. The gene calls are TRBV11-2 and TRBJ2-7; 8 bases agree with TRBD2. The CDR3 is 15 amino acids. The ends lost 5 bases at V and 2 bases at J; junction bases unmatched: 8. Germline V gene lookup returns CDR1 SGHAT and CDR2 FQNNGV. Full variable domain (remainder filled in from reference TRBV11-2 and TRBJ2-7): EAGVAQSPRYKIIEKRQSVAFWCNPISGHATLYWYQQILGQGPKLLIQFQNNGVVDDSQLPKDRFSAERLKGVDSTLKIQPAKLEDSAVYLCASSPLTSVAYEQYFGPGTRLTVT.

The CDR3 nucleotides read TGCGCCAGCAGCCAAGATAAAAGCTACAATCAGCCCCAGCATTTT. Translating gives CASSQDKSYNQPQHF. The V gene is TRBV4-3, the J gene TRBJ1-5; no clear D gene. Between the trimmed V and J ends, which lost 0 bases and 3 bases, there was a span of 9 bases. CDR3 size: 15 residues. The germline V gene has CDR1 LGHNA and CDR2 YSLEER.

The CDR3 sequence is CASSESALGTGELFF. The CDR3 DNA follows: TGCGCCAGCAGTGAGTCGGCGTTGGGGACCGGGGAGCTGTTTTTT. The rearrangement joins TRBV10-1 to TRBJ2-2, with D unresolved. Germline CDR1 is WNHNN and CDR2 is SYGVQD (reference sequence). Trimming removed 0 bases from V and 5 bases from J, with 10 bases in between. This CDR3 has 15 amino acids.

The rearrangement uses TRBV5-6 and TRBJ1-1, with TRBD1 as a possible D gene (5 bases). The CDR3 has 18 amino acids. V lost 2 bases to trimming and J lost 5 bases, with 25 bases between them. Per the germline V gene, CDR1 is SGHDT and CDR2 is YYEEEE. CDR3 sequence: CASSLFVSGGYVWTEAFF. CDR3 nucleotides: TGTGCCAGCAGCTTATTCGTTTCCGGGGGTTATGTCTGGACTGAAGCTTTCTTT.

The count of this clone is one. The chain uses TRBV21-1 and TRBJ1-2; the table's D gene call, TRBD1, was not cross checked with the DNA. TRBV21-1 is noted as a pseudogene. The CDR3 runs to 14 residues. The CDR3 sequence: CASPKGQGAFGYTF. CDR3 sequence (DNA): TGTGCCAGCCCCAAGGGGCAGGGGGCCTTTGGCTACACCTTC.

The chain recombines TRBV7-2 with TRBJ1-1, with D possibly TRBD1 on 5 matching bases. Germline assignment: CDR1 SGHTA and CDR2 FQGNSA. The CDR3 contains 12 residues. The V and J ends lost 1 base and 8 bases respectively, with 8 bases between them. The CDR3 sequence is CASSLDRPEAFF. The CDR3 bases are TGTGCCAGCAGCTTAGACAGGCCCGAAGCTTTCTTT.

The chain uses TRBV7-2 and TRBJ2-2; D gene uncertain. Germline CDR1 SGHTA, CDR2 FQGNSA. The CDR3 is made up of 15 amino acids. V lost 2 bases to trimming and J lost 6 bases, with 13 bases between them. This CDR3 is CASSLKSRWSGELFF. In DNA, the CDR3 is TGTGCCAGCAGCTTAAAGTCGAGATGGTCCGGGGAGCTGTTTTTT.

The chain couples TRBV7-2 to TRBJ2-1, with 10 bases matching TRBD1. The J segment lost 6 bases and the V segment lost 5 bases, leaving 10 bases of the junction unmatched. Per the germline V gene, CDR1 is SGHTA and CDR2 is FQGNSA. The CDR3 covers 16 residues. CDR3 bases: TGTGCCAGCAGCGCTTGGATGGGACAGGGGACCAATGAGCAGTTCTTC. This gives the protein CASSAWMGQGTNEQFF.

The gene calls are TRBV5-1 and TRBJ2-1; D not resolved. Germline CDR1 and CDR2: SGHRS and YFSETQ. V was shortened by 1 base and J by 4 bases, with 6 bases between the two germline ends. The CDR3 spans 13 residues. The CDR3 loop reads CASSLTLYNEQFF. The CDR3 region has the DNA TGCGCCAGCAGCTTGACTCTTTACAATGAGCAGTTCTTC.

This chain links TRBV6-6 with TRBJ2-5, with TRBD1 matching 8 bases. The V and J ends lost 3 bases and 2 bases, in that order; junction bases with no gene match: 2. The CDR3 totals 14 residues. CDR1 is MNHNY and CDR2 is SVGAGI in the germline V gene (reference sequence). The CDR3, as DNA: TGTGCCAGCAGTTATGGGACAGGTCAAGAGACCCAGTACTTC. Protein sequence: CASSYGTGQETQYF.

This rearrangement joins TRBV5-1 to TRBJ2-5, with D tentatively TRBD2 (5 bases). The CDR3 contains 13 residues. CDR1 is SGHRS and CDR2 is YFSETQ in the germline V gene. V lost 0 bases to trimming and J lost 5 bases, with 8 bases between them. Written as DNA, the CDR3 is TGCGCCAGCAGCTTGGCCGGGGATGAGACCCAGTACTTC. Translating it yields CASSLAGDETQYF.

CDR3 region: CASGGDRAGNQPQHF. For the CDR3, the DNA is TGTGCTAGTGGGGGGGACAGGGCTGGCAATCAGCCCCAGCATTTT. The chain carries TRBV12-5 and TRBJ1-5; TRBD1 matches at 9 bases. With V trimmed by 6 bases and J by 2 bases, 5 bases remained unmatched. Looked up from germline, CDR1 is LGHNT and CDR2 is FRNRAP. CDR3 length: 15 residues.

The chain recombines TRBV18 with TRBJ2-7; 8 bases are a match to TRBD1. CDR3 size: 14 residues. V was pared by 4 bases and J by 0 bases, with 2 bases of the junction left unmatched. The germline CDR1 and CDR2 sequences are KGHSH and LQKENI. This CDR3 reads CASSRQGSSYEQYF. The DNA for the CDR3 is TGTGCCAGCTCACGACAGGGGTCCTCCTACGAGCAGTACTTC.

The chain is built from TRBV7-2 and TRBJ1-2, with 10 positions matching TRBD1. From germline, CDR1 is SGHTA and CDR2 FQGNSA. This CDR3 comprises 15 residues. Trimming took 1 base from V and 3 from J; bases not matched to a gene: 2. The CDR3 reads CASSLGQGAYYGYTF. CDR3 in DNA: TGTGCCAGCAGCTTAGGACAGGGGGCGTACTATGGCTACACCTTC.

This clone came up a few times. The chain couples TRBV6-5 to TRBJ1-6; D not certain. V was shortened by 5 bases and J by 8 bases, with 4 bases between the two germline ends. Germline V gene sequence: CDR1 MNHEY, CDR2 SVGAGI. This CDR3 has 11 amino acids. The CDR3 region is CASSLYSPLHF. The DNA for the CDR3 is TGTGCCAGCAGTCTCTATTCACCCCTCCACTTT.

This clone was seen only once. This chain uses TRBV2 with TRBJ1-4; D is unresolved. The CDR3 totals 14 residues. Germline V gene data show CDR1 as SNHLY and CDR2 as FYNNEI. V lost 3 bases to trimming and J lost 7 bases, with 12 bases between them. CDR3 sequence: CASSEGTKGEKLFF. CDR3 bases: TGTGCCAGCAGTGAGGGCACGAAGGGTGAAAAACTGTTTTTT. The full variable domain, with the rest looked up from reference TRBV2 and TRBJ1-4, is EPEVTQTPSHQVTQMGQEVILRCVPISNHLYFYWYRQILGQKVEFLVSFYNNEISEKSEIFDDQFSVERPDGSNFTLKIRSTKLEDSAMYFCASSEGTKGEKLFFGSGTQLSVL.

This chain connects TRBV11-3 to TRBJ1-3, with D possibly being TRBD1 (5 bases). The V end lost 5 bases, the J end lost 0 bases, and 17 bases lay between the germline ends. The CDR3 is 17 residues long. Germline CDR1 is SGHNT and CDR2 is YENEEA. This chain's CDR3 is CASSRRLTGPSGNTIYF. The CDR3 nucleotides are TGTGCCAGCAGCCGACGTCTCACAGGCCCCTCTGGAAACACCATATATTTT.

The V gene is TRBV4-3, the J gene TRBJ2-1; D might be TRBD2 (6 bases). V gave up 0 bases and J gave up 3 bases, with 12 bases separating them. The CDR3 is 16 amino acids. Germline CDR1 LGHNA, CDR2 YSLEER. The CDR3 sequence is CASSQDGGGDYNEQFF. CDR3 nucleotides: TGCGCCAGCAGCCAAGATGGTGGAGGGGACTACAATGAGCAGTTCTTC.

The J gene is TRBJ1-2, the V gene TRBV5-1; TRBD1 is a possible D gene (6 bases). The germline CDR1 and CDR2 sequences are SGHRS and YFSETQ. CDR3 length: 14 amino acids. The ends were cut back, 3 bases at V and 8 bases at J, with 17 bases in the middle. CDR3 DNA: TGCGCCAGCAGCTCCCGGGACAACTCGGGGGGCTACACCTTC. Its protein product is CASSSRDNSGGYTF.

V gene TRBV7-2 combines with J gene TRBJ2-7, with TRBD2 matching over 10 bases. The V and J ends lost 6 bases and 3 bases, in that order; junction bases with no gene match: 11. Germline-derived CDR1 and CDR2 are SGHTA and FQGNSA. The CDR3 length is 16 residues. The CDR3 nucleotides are TGTGCCAGCAGTAAAGGGGCTAGCGGGAGTATCTACGAGCAGTACTTC. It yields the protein CASSKGASGSIYEQYF.